One sample yielded the 15 T cell receptor beta chains listed below, sequenced in a study of cytomegalovirus exposure and HLA in healthy donors. This PCR relied on a set of 60 Vbeta primers and 13 Jbeta primers. Sequencing used immunoSEQ multiplex PCR; TCRdb keeps in-frame clones, though not all of them. The sample consists of some 200,000 clones, 77% of them appearing once. The material sequenced was PBMCs. The source of these receptors is a woman aged 60-75 years in good health and CMV-seropositive.

The table lists this clone with a count of one. The chain joins TRBV11-2 to TRBJ1-1; D remains unclear. CDR3 length equals 14 residues. Germline V gives CDR1 SGHAT, CDR2 FQNNGV. Trimming took off 1 base at V and 6 bases at J, with 12 bases between the two ends. The CDR3 DNA reads as TGTGCCAGCAGCTTAGGTAGGGCCGGGGCTGAAGCTTTCTTT. This gives the protein CASSLGRAGAEAFF.

The J gene is TRBJ2-7, the V gene TRBV27, with 8 bases aligning to TRBD1. The ends lost 2 bases at V and 7 bases at J; junction bases unmatched: 7. Germline assignment: CDR1 MNHEY and CDR2 SMNVEV (reference sequence). The CDR3 is made up of 14 amino acids. CDR3 sequence (DNA): TGTGCCAGCAGTTTAGGACAGGGTTTGAGGGAGCAGTACTTC. This encodes CASSLGQGLREQYF.

V is TRBV9 and J is TRBJ1-1; D unresolved. V lost 1 base, J lost 3 bases, and 7 bases lay in between. Germline CDR1 reads SGDLS; CDR2 reads YYNGEE. The CDR3 length is 13 residues. CDR3 in amino acids: CASSVSGYTEAFF. For the CDR3, the DNA is TGTGCCAGCAGCGTATCCGGTTACACTGAAGCTTTCTTT.

This clone has a handful of counts. The V and J genes are TRBV15 and TRBJ2-3, with D unclear. V gave up 0 bases and J gave up 2 bases, with 6 bases separating them. This CDR3 spans 14 amino acids. Germline-derived CDR1 and CDR2 are LNHNV and YYDKDF (reference sequence). The CDR3 here is CATSREAVTDTQYF. The CDR3 coding sequence is TGTGCCACCAGCAGAGAGGCAGTCACAGATACGCAGTATTTT.

The J gene is TRBJ2-2, the V gene TRBV7-3, with 7 nucleotides matching TRBD1. This CDR3 has 16 amino acids. CDR1 is SGHTA, CDR2 FQGTGA, per germline. J was trimmed by 7 bases and V by 5 bases; bases with no gene match: 13. DNA of the CDR3: TGTGCCAGCAGCGAAACCGCCGGGACAGTATACGGGGAGCTGTTTTTT. Encoded protein: CASSETAGTVYGELFF.

V usage is TRBV9 and J usage is TRBJ1-6; TRBD1 agrees at 10 bases. Germline CDR1 reads SGDLS; CDR2 reads YYNGEE. This CDR3 contains 17 residues. V trimming: 3 bases; J trimming: 4 bases; junction bases outside the gene matches: 7. The CDR3 loop is CASSGLRDRGYNSPLHF. CDR3 nucleotide sequence: TGTGCCAGCAGCGGCCTCCGGGACAGGGGATATAATTCACCCCTCCACTTT.

The chain has TRBV14 and TRBJ1-2, with D possibly matching TRBD1 (6 bases). CDR3 length: 13 amino acids. The V and J ends lost 1 base and 7 bases respectively, with 10 bases between them. The germline CDR1 and CDR2 sequences are SGHDN and FVKESK. The chain's CDR3 is CASSQGTASGYTF. DNA for the CDR3: TGTGCCAGCAGCCAAGGGACAGCGTCTGGCTACACCTTC.

This clone showed up just once. The chain recombines TRBV7-8 with TRBJ2-5; 7 bases map to TRBD1. This CDR3 spans 15 amino acids. CDR1 and CDR2 from the germline V gene are SGHVS and FQNEAQ. Losses at the gene ends were 4 bases for V and 5 bases for J; bases not matched to a gene: 10. The CDR3 DNA is TGTGCCAGCAGCTCACCTCACAGGGGATTGGAGACCCAGTACTTC. It specifies CASSSPHRGLETQYF.

The chain combines TRBV7-3 with TRBJ2-5, with TRBD2 identical over 16 bases. CDR3 length: 19 amino acids. Germline CDR1 and CDR2: SGHTA and FQGTGA. V shed 5 bases, J shed 4 bases, and the junction held 13 bases outside the gene matches. The chain's CDR3 is CASSPRPGLAGGRSETQYF. CDR3 coding DNA: TGTGCCAGCAGCCCCCGACCGGGACTAGCGGGGGGGAGATCAGAGACCCAGTACTTC.

The V gene is TRBV7-2, the J gene TRBJ2-1; D unclear. V lost 0 bases to trimming and J lost 1 base, with 7 bases between them. This CDR3 comprises 15 residues. From germline, CDR1 is SGHTA and CDR2 FQGNSA. The CDR3 is CASSLAAVSYNEQFF. CDR3 nucleotide sequence: TGTGCCAGCAGCTTAGCAGCCGTATCCTACAATGAGCAGTTCTTC.

This chain connects TRBV30 to TRBJ1-2, with 7 bases fitting TRBD1. V shed 2 bases, J shed 14 bases, and the junction held 11 bases outside the gene matches. Germline-derived CDR1 and CDR2 are GTSNPN and SVGIG (reference sequence). The CDR3 extends over 12 amino acids. CDR3 sequence: CAWSRDRASGTF. The CDR3 coding sequence is TGTGCCTGGAGTCGCGACAGGGCGAGCGGTACCTTC.

The chain combines TRBV5-1 with TRBJ2-7; 8 bases match TRBD1. The CDR3 runs to 15 residues. Germline V gene data show CDR1 as SGHRS and CDR2 as YFSETQ. J lost 1 base, V lost 5 bases, and 8 bases had no gene match. CDR3 sequence: CASRTAGTGSYEQYF. The DNA for the CDR3 is TGCGCCAGCAGAACCGCCGGGACAGGTTCCTACGAGCAGTACTTC. Drawing the rest from reference TRBV5-1 and TRBJ2-7, the complete variable domain is KAGVTQTPRYLIKTRGQQVTLSCSPISGHRSVSWYQQTPGQGLQFLFEYFSETQRNKGNFPGRFSGRQFSNSRSEMNVSTLELGDSALYLCASRTAGTGSYEQYFGPGTRLTVT.

The rearrangement joins TRBV2 to TRBJ2-1; 8 nucleotides match TRBD2. V was pared by 6 bases and J by 5 bases, with 15 bases of the junction left unmatched. Germline V gene data show CDR1 as SNHLY and CDR2 as FYNNEI. This CDR3 region has 17 residues. The CDR3 nucleotides are TGTGCCAGCAGGGACGGGGGGAGCGGGGGATCCCACAATGAGCAGTTCTTC. Encoded protein: CASRDGGSGGSHNEQFF.

The rearrangement uses TRBV5-1 and TRBJ2-5; 9 nucleotides align to TRBD2. Germline V CDR1 and CDR2: SGHRS, YFSETQ. V shed 0 bases and J 2 bases; nucleotides not matched to a gene: 2. The CDR3 consists of 15 residues. The CDR3 loop reads CASSLVSGGQETQYF. In DNA form, the CDR3 reads TGCGCCAGCAGCTTGGTCAGCGGGGGGCAAGAGACCCAGTACTTC.

V and J are TRBV29-1 and TRBJ1-2; 7 nucleotides agree with TRBD1. The CDR3 length is 11 residues. J lost 6 bases, V lost 5 bases, and 3 bases had no gene match. CDR1 SQVTM and CDR2 ANQGSEA come from the germline V gene. CDR3 sequence (DNA): TGCAGCGTTCGACAGGGTAATGGCTACACCTTC. Translated: CSVRQGNGYTF.